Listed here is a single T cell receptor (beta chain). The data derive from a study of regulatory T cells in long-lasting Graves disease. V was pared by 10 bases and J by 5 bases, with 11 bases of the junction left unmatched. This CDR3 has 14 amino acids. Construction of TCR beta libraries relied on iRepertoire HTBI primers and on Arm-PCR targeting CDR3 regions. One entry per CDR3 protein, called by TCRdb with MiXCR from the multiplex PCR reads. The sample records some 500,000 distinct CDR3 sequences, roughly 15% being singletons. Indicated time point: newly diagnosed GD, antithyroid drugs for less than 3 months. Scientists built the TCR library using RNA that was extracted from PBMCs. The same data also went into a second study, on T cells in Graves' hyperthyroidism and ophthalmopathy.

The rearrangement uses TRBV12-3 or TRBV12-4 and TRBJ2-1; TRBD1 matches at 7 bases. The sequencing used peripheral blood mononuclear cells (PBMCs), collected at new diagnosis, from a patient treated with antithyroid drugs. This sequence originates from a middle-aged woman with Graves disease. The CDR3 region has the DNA TGTGCCACCCTGGACAGGTCCGGGAACAATGAGCAGTTCTTC. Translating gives CATLDRSGNNEQFF.